One and the same sample provided the 28 T cell receptor beta chains below, sequenced in a study of molecular identifiers for immune sequencing clone quantification. Via MiXCR, TCRdb re-called the PCR reads, giving one row per CDR3 protein. Found here are around 470,000 distinct CDR3 sequences, under 30% of them singletons; the top ten hold around 0.78%. The sample consisted of naive CD8+ T cells from blood, with Jurkat cell RNA spiked in. Subset of the sample: FACS-sorted CD8+CD4-CCR7+CD45RA+ naive T cells. Every receptor here comes from a human donor in good health. Some libraries in this study had Jurkat cell RNA spiked in.

This clonotype has a count of ten or more. V is TRBV7-9 and J is TRBJ2-7, with 13 bases identical to TRBD2. The germline CDR1 and CDR2 sequences are SEHNR and FQNEAQ (reference sequence). The junction had 4 bases not matched to a gene; V was cut back by 8 bases and J by 0 bases. CDR3 length: 15 residues. Here the CDR3 DNA reads TGTGCCAGCTCGGGACTAGCGGGGAGCTCCTACGAGCAGTACTTC. Protein sequence: CASSGLAGSSYEQYF.

There are many counts of this clonotype. The V gene is TRBV6-1, the J gene TRBJ1-2; a weak D match, TRBD1 (5 bases). V was clipped by 1 base and J by 4 bases, with 13 bases between them. CDR3 length: 15 amino acids. CDR1 is MNHNS, CDR2 SASEGT, per germline. The CDR3 region has the DNA TGTGCCAGCAGTGAAGACAGGTTATTTCGCTATGGCTACACCTTC. Amino acids: CASSEDRLFRYGYTF.

This clonotype has a handful of counts. The chain uses TRBV6-5 and TRBJ2-2; D is perhaps TRBD1 or TRBD2 (5 bases each). Looked up from germline, CDR1 is MNHEY and CDR2 is SVGAGI. The germline V and J ends were trimmed by 5 bases and 6 bases, with 19 bases remaining between them. This CDR3 is built from 16 residues. CDR3: CASSGVGDSFPGELFF. CDR3 DNA: TGTGCCAGCAGTGGTGTGGGGGATTCGTTTCCCGGGGAGCTGTTTTTT.

This chain links TRBV7-9 with TRBJ2-7, with D possibly being TRBD1 (7 bases). Germline V gene data show CDR1 as SEHNR and CDR2 as FQNEAQ (reference sequence). This CDR3 has 14 amino acids. The ends were cut back, 5 bases at V and 5 bases at J, with 16 bases in the middle. CDR3 nucleotides: TGTGCCAGCAGCCCGCGGGACAGCGGAGACGAGCAGTACTTC. It yields the protein CASSPRDSGDEQYF.

This clonotype appeared a few times. The chain couples TRBV30 to TRBJ2-7; 7 nucleotides match TRBD2. V lost 0 bases to trimming and J lost 2 bases; unmatched junction nucleotides: 1. Germline V gene lookup returns CDR1 GTSNPN and CDR2 SVGIG (reference sequence). CDR3 size: 13 residues. DNA of the CDR3: TGTGCCTGGAGTGTGGCGGGAGCCTACGAGCAGTACTTC. Its translation is CAWSVAGAYEQYF.

The chain joins TRBV27 to TRBJ2-3; D call uncertain. CDR3 size: 15 residues. Per germline, CDR1 MNHEY and CDR2 SMNVEV (reference sequence). V was trimmed by 4 bases and J by 0 bases, leaving 11 bases between them. In nucleotides, the CDR3 is TGTGCCAGCAGTTGGAACAGAGAAAGCACAGATACGCAGTATTTT. Amino acid sequence: CASSWNRESTDTQYF.

Note on this clonotype: A much larger clone lies one base from this, so it may be a read error. This sequence joins TRBV4-1 and TRBJ2-7; weak D call: TRBD2 (5 bases). Trimming removed 4 bases at V and 4 bases at J, with 11 bases between. The CDR3 is made up of 13 amino acids. Germline V gene sequence: CDR1 MGHRA, CDR2 YSYEKL. CDR3 region: CASSRLSGYEQYF. The DNA of the CDR3 is TGCGCCAGCAGCCGCTTGTCGGGGTACGAGCAGTACTTC.

V gene TRBV7-6 combines with J gene TRBJ1-1; no firm D call. The CDR3 runs to 14 residues. The V gene lost 0 bases and the J gene lost 5 bases, with 10 bases spanning the gap. Germline lookup yields CDR1 SGHVS and CDR2 FNYEAQ. CDR3 loop: CASSLAHHGTEAFF. CDR3 nucleotide sequence: TGTGCCAGCAGCTTAGCGCATCATGGAACTGAAGCTTTCTTT.

This clonotype was counted ten times or more. The chain employs TRBV5-1 and TRBJ2-3, with TRBD1 identical over 9 bases. The CDR3 contains 18 residues. The J segment lost 3 bases and the V segment lost 4 bases, leaving 15 bases of the junction unmatched. Germline values: CDR1 SGHRS, CDR2 YFSETQ. CDR3 in DNA: TGCGCCAGCAGCCCCGTCCCGGGACAGGGAGCGGGGACAGATACGCAGTATTTT. This translates into CASSPVPGQGAGTDTQYF.

This clonotype was recorded at least ten times. V gene TRBV6-2 or TRBV6-3 combines with J gene TRBJ1-4; no reliable D call. This CDR3 has 13 amino acids. Germline CDR1 reads MNHEY; CDR2 reads SVGEGT. The germline V and J ends were trimmed by 5 bases and 8 bases, with 12 bases remaining between them. DNA of the CDR3: TGTGCCAGCAGTCTACGGTCCCGGGAAAAACTGTTTTTT. This translates into CASSLRSREKLFF.

This clonotype has more than one count but fewer than ten. The chain couples TRBV12-3 or TRBV12-4 to TRBJ2-6; D unclear. The CDR3 contains 16 residues. With 2 bases removed from V and 2 bases from J, the gap between germline ends came to 10 bases. DNA for the CDR3: TGTGCCAGCAGTTTATTTTTGGATCCTGGGGCCAACGTCCTGACTTTC. This gives the protein CASSLFLDPGANVLTF.

This sequence joins TRBV27 and TRBJ2-6; TRBD2 might be the D (6 bases). CDR1 and CDR2 (germline): MNHEY, SMNVEV (reference sequence). Trimming left V 1 base short and J 0 bases short, with 13 bases between. The CDR3 has 18 residues. Here the CDR3 DNA reads TGTGCCAGCAGTTTATACGGGGGAACCGACTCTGGGGCCAACGTCCTGACTTTC. Encoded protein: CASSLYGGTDSGANVLTF.

This clonotype was detected a few times. The chain has TRBV19 and TRBJ2-1; 12 positions match TRBD2. Germline V lookup: CDR1 LNHDA, CDR2 SQIVND (reference sequence). The length of the CDR3 is 15 residues. With 7 bases clipped from V and 4 bases from J, the junction kept 5 bases outside the gene matches. The CDR3 bases are TGTGCCAGTACTCCCACTAGCGGGGGGTACAATGAGCAGTTCTTC. Its protein is CASTPTSGGYNEQFF.

Remarks on this clonotype: The junction differs from germline at one of its ends, possibly a read error. The CDR3 nucleotides are TGTGCCAACAGCTTCGCAAGAAACTCTAGCACAGATACGCAGTATTTT. This gives the protein CANSFARNSSTDTQYF. V is TRBV11-3 and J is TRBJ2-3, with D hard to call. Germline-derived CDR1 and CDR2 are SGHNT and YENEEA. The CDR3 consists of 16 residues.

The rearrangement uses TRBV7-2 and TRBJ2-1, with 12 bases fitting TRBD2. Trimming cost V 3 bases and J 1 base; bases outside gene matches: 13. Germline V gene sequence: CDR1 SGHTA, CDR2 FQGNSA. The CDR3 loop spans 20 amino acids. CDR3 DNA: TGTGCCAGCAGCTTGGGGCTAGCGGGGGGGCCCCTTAGTTCCTACAATGAGCAGTTCTTC. Protein: CASSLGLAGGPLSSYNEQFF.

This clonotype has a handful of counts. The rearrangement joins TRBV7-9 to TRBJ1-2; no clear D. Trimming left V 2 bases short and J 4 bases short, with 14 bases between. Per the germline V gene, CDR1 is SEHNR and CDR2 is FQNEAQ (reference sequence). This CDR3 region has 15 residues. The CDR3 DNA follows: TGTGCCAGCAGCTTAATGGTCAGTTTTGCCTATGGCTACACCTTC. Amino acid sequence: CASSLMVSFAYGYTF.

This clonotype was counted at least ten times. The chain uses TRBV28 and TRBJ2-3; TRBD2 is a possible D gene (7 bases). Trimming removed 5 bases at V and 5 bases at J, with 23 bases between. Germline V gene sequence: CDR1 MDHEN, CDR2 SYDVKM. The CDR3 loop spans 17 amino acids. CDR3 coding DNA: TGTGCCAGCAGTCCCTATTTCTATGGGGGGGCGGTAGATACGCAGTATTTT. Residues: CASSPYFYGGAVDTQYF. The full variable domain, with the rest looked up from reference TRBV28 and TRBJ2-3, is DVKVTQSSRYLVKRTGEKVFLECVQDMDHENMFWYRQDPGLGLRLIYFSYDVKMKEKGDIPEGYSVSREKKERFSLILESASTNQTSMYLCASSPYFYGGAVDTQYFGPGTRLTVL.

This clonotype was seen at least ten times. This chain connects TRBV5-6 to TRBJ2-7; tentative D call: TRBD2 (6 bases). The CDR3 covers 14 residues. From germline, CDR1 is SGHDT and CDR2 YYEEEE. The germline V and J ends were trimmed by 4 bases and 0 bases, with 11 bases remaining between them. The CDR3 loop is CASSPRDFSYEQYF. The CDR3 DNA reads as TGTGCCAGCAGCCCGCGGGACTTCTCCTACGAGCAGTACTTC.

This clonotype was picked up many times. The CDR3 region has the DNA TGTGCCACCCGAGAGAGAGTGGATAGCAATCAGCCCCAGCATTTT. Residues: CATRERVDSNQPQHF. V usage is TRBV27 and J usage is TRBJ1-5; D unclear. The germline V and J ends were trimmed by 10 bases and 0 bases, with 16 bases remaining between them. The CDR3 consists of 15 residues. Per the germline V gene, CDR1 is MNHEY and CDR2 is SMNVEV (reference sequence).

There are a few counts of this clonotype. The CDR3 is CASSQVGTSGTDEQFF. The CDR3 DNA reads TGCGCCAGCAGCCAGGTCGGGACTAGCGGGACGGATGAGCAGTTCTTC. The V and J genes are TRBV4-1 and TRBJ2-1; 13 bases are a match to TRBD2. In germline, CDR1 is MGHRA, CDR2 YSYEKL. J lost 8 bases, V lost 3 bases, and 7 bases had no gene match. The CDR3 totals 16 residues.

This clonotype was seen a handful of times. The V call is TRBV11-2, the J call TRBJ1-6; maybe TRBD1 (5 bases). Per germline, CDR1 SGHAT and CDR2 FQNNGV. Trimming took off 6 bases at V and 4 bases at J, with 19 bases between the two ends. The CDR3 contains 17 residues. The CDR3 spells CASSLRDGASYNSPLHF. The CDR3 nucleotides read TGTGCCAGCAGTTTAAGGGATGGGGCTTCGTATAATTCACCCCTCCACTTT.

In its sample, this clonotype was seen a few times. The V gene is TRBV4-1, the J gene TRBJ2-2, with D hard to call. V was trimmed by 0 bases and J by 6 bases, leaving 8 bases between them. Germline V gives CDR1 MGHRA, CDR2 YSYEKL. The CDR3 length is 14 residues. The CDR3 region has the DNA TGCGCCAGCAGCCAAGATAGCCTTTCCGGGGAGCTGTTTTTT. Translating gives CASSQDSLSGELFF.

The sample holds a few counts of this clonotype. This chain connects TRBV27 to TRBJ2-3; tentatively, D is TRBD1 or TRBD2 (5 bases each). This CDR3 region has 14 residues. The V and J ends lost 4 bases and 6 bases respectively, with 14 bases between them. Germline CDR1 MNHEY, CDR2 SMNVEV (reference sequence). CDR3 loop: CASSSNGAHDTQYF. In nucleotides, the CDR3 is TGTGCCAGCAGTTCAAACGGGGCACATGATACGCAGTATTTT.

This clonotype was counted ten times or more. The gene calls are TRBV4-1 and TRBJ2-1; 11 nucleotides align to TRBD2. Germline V gene lookup returns CDR1 MGHRA and CDR2 YSYEKL. The CDR3 loop spans 16 amino acids. With V trimmed by 3 bases and J by 4 bases, 5 bases remained unmatched. The CDR3 region has the DNA TGCGCCAGCAGCCAGGATCCTAGCGGGAGGTACAATGAGCAGTTCTTC. It yields the protein CASSQDPSGRYNEQFF.

Concerning this clonotype: A much larger clone differs from this one at a single base, so this may be a read error. The chain uses TRBV4-1 and TRBJ1-2; D is uncertain. The CDR3 is 12 residues long. The V gene's germline CDR1 is MGHRA and CDR2 YSYEKL. CDR3 sequence reads: CASCQDPYGYTF. CDR3 DNA: TGCGCCAGCTGCCAAGATCCGTATGGCTACACCTTC.

The rearrangement links TRBV28 to TRBJ2-7, with D possibly being TRBD1 (6 bases). Germline V lookup: CDR1 MDHEN, CDR2 SYDVKM. CDR3 length equals 13 residues. Trimming took off 11 bases at V and 3 bases at J, with 17 bases between the two ends. In DNA form, the CDR3 reads TGTGCCGGCACGTGGACAGAAAACTACGAGCAGTACTTC. It codes for CAGTWTENYEQYF.

Remarks on this clonotype: Just one base apart from a much larger clone, this may be a read error. V usage is TRBV7-9 and J usage is TRBJ2-3; D is unclear. The germline gives CDR1 SEHNR, CDR2 FQNEAQ (reference sequence). The length of the CDR3 is 14 residues. The CDR3 spells CASGLVGSADTQYF. In nucleotides, the CDR3 is TGTGCCAGCGGCTTAGTGGGATCTGCAGATACGCAGTATTTT.

In the case of this clonotype: In this CDR3 the conserved last residue, phenylalanine or tryptophan, is missing, so a read error is likely. The CDR3 DNA sequence: TGTGCCATCAGCTTGACAGAGACTAGCACAGATACGCAGTATCTT. It codes for CAISLTETSTDTQYL. The chain is built from TRBV10-3 and TRBJ2-3, with D maybe TRBD1 (5 bases). The CDR3 extends over 15 amino acids. The V gene's germline CDR1 is ENHRY and CDR2 SYGVKD. The ends were cut back, 6 bases at V and 0 bases at J, with 13 bases in the middle.